The entry below gives a single T cell receptor beta chain sequence along with its context. The sample is drawn from a study of shared clonotypes between healthy human individuals. The CDR3 has 16 amino acids. Germline CDR1 SGHDT, CDR2 YYEEEE. The V segment lost 0 bases and the J segment 0 bases; nucleotides outside the gene matches: 3. Assay execution took place at the deep level. Only in-frame clones appear in the TCRdb table, and some are missing; sequencing was by immunoSEQ multiplex PCR. The data hold 2 million to 2.5 million clones, with 95% observed a single time. The origin of this receptor is a man aged 18-30 years in good health. J is TRBJ1-1 and V is TRBV5-6, with 9 bases identical to TRBD1. Source material: naive CD4+ T cells sorted from blood. Subset described: CD45RA+ positively selected. CDR3: CASSLGRDRVNTEAFF. CDR3 coding DNA: TGTGCCAGCAGCTTGGGACGGGACAGGGTGAACACTGAAGCTTTCTTT.